The 9 T cell receptor beta chains in this list originate from one sample, sequenced in a study of blood T cell repertoires in COVID-19. Data came from immunoSEQ multiplex PCR; TCRdb stores just in-frame clones and leaves some out. The sample holds around 270,000 clones, roughly nine tenths seen once. The sample taken for sequencing was peripheral blood. Receptor source: a man between 35 and 55 years old who had recovered from COVID-19.

The V call is TRBV7-2, the J call TRBJ2-5; 10 positions match TRBD1. V shed 5 bases, J shed 5 bases, and the junction held 11 bases outside the gene matches. Germline assignment: CDR1 SGHTA and CDR2 FQGNSA. This CDR3 comprises 16 residues. In DNA, the CDR3 is TGTGCCAGCAGCCCAGGGTTGACAGGGGGCGGGGAGACCCAGTACTTC. It is translated as CASSPGLTGGGETQYF.

This clone was observed a few times. V usage is TRBV5-6 and J usage is TRBJ2-2; TRBD2 matches at 12 bases. The CDR3 consists of 17 residues. V trimming: 0 bases; J trimming: 4 bases; junction bases outside the gene matches: 4. Per germline, CDR1 SGHDT and CDR2 YYEEEE. Here the CDR3 reads CASSLGLAGVGTGELFF. CDR3 DNA: TGTGCCAGCAGCTTGGGACTAGCGGGAGTGGGCACCGGGGAGCTGTTTTTT.

The chain is built from TRBV2 and TRBJ2-7; TRBD2 matches 7 bases. The CDR3 is 12 amino acids. V was pared by 5 bases and J by 5 bases, with 3 bases of the junction left unmatched. Germline V gives CDR1 SNHLY, CDR2 FYNNEI. CDR3 region: CASSWTRDEQYF. The CDR3 DNA follows: TGTGCCAGCAGTTGGACTAGAGACGAGCAGTACTTC.

The genes are TRBV27 and TRBJ1-1, with D perhaps matching TRBD1 (6 bases). This CDR3 has 12 amino acids. Germline values: CDR1 MNHEY, CDR2 SMNVEV (reference sequence). Trimming pared 6 bases from V and 6 bases from J, leaving 11 bases between. DNA of the CDR3: TGTGCCAGCAGACAGGGTTTCTCTGAAGCTTTCTTT. Its protein is CASRQGFSEAFF.

V and J are TRBV18 and TRBJ1-6; D is possibly TRBD1 (6 bases). The V and J ends lost 5 bases and 7 bases respectively, with 12 bases between them. This CDR3 region has 14 residues. Germline V gene sequence: CDR1 KGHSH, CDR2 LQKENI. The CDR3 DNA sequence: TGTGCCAGCTCAACATCGGACAGAAATTCACCCCTCCACTTT. It translates to CASSTSDRNSPLHF.

There are a few counts of this clone. The V call is TRBV11-2, the J call TRBJ2-5; D unresolved. Germline CDR1 reads SGHAT; CDR2 reads FQNNGV. The CDR3 consists of 13 residues. Trimming cost V 2 bases and J 2 bases, with 6 bases left between them. CDR3 sequence: CASSLSPQETQYF. Here the CDR3 DNA reads TGTGCCAGCAGCTTATCCCCTCAAGAGACCCAGTACTTC.

Note on this clone: The sample carries other DNA sequences with the same CDR3. DNA for the CDR3: TGTGCCAGCTCACCACCGAGCTCCTACGAGCAGTACTTC. Translating it yields CASSPPSSYEQYF. This sequence joins TRBV18 and TRBJ2-7; no definite D call. The CDR3 covers 13 residues. Trimming shortened V by 0 bases and J by 0 bases, and 3 bases separated the two germline ends. CDR1 is KGHSH, CDR2 LQKENI, per germline.

This chain links TRBV3-1 (or the pseudogene TRBV3-2) with TRBJ1-2; D is possibly TRBD1 (5 bases). V lost 1 base and J 7 bases, leaving 7 bases between the germline ends. The germline V gene encodes CDR1 LGHDT and CDR2 YNNKEL (reference sequence). The CDR3 is made up of 12 amino acids. CDR3 sequence: CASSQGGAGYTF. The CDR3 nucleotides read TGTGCCAGCAGCCAAGGGGGCGCTGGCTACACCTTC.

The rearrangement uses TRBV7-2 and TRBJ2-3, with 10 bases fitting TRBD2. The CDR3 sequence is 17 residues long. The trim removed 0 bases at V and 1 base at J, leaving 4 bases unmatched. The germline V gene encodes CDR1 SGHTA and CDR2 FQGNSA. For the CDR3, the DNA is TGTGCCAGCAGCTTAGCCCCAGCGGGGGGGGGCACAGATACGCAGTATTTT. Its protein product is CASSLAPAGGGTDTQYF.